The T cell receptor beta chain under discussion was sequenced for a study of patients and donors after allogeneic stem cell transplantation. MiXCR, applied by TCRdb to the RT-PCR reads, yields one record per CDR3 protein. The sample shows about a million distinct CDR3 sequences, over 15% of them seen only once. This clonotype has ten or more counts. V dropped 0 bases and J dropped 6; count of bases not matched to a gene: 2. The germline gives CDR1 SGHRS, CDR2 YFSETQ. The CDR3 is made up of 14 amino acids. The sequenced sample was blood, either unsorted or a sorted T cell fraction (not recorded which). This receptor was identified in a human donor who was either an allogeneic HSCT recipient or a stem cell or donor lymphocyte infusion donor (not recorded which). It is not recorded whose cells these are; they may come from a transplant donor. This sequence joins TRBV5-1 and TRBJ2-2; 7 bases match TRBD2. The CDR3 here is CASSLGLAAGELFF. The CDR3 DNA reads TGCGCCAGCAGCTTGGGACTAGCTGCCGGGGAGCTGTTTTTT.